This T cell receptor (beta chain) emerged from a study of blood T cell repertoires in COVID-19. In the study overall: Collection of acute and convalescent COVID-19 samples took place in the United States, Italy and Spain. T cells, B-cell-depleted T cells, or PBMCs supplied cDNA or gDNA.

This table comes from immunoSEQ multiplex PCR, and its TCRdb copy is limited to in-frame clones, with some not included. The table has roughly 180,000 clones, around 79% seen once. The sequenced material came from peripheral blood. The source is a woman aged 60-75 years with COVID-19, enrolled during active disease.

The DNA for the CDR3 is TGTGCCAGCAGCTTAACAGCCAGAGTCTCTGGAAACACCATATATTTT. Protein: CASSLTARVSGNTIYF. V gene TRBV11-1 combines with J gene TRBJ1-3; D gene unclear. The V gene's germline CDR1 is SGHAT and CDR2 FQDESV (reference sequence). The V end lost 2 bases, the J end lost 0 bases, and 11 bases lay between the germline ends. The CDR3 runs to 16 residues.